Sequencing of this T cell receptor beta chain was carried out in a study of T-cell reconstitution after alpha-beta-depleted transplantation in children. Library preparation (for TCRbeta) was performed with unique molecular identifiers. A single record per CDR3 protein comes from TCRdb applying MiXCR to the PCR reads. The table shows about half a million distinct CDR3 sequences, with under 15% occurring only once. The specimen was PBMCs from the stem cell graft donor, collected from the stem cell graft. This TCR was sampled from a human donor who donated a stem cell graft to a child with combined immunodeficiency.

The CDR3 DNA follows: TGTGCCAGCAGCCAAGGATGGGGGTCTGGGGCCAACGTCCTGACTTTC. Amino acids: CASSQGWGSGANVLTF. This chain links TRBV3-1 with TRBJ2-6; possibly TRBD1 or TRBD2 for D (5 bases each). Trimming left V 1 base short and J 1 base short, with 8 bases between. Germline V gene data show CDR1 as LGHDT and CDR2 as YNNKEL (reference sequence). The CDR3 extends over 16 amino acids.